This T cell receptor (beta chain) was sequenced for a study of technical replicates of blood from a handful of donors. Germline V CDR1 and CDR2: LNHDA, SQIVND (reference sequence). V was shortened by 9 bases and J by 0 bases, with 11 bases between the two germline ends. CDR3 length: 13 amino acids. Clones were read by immunoSEQ multiplex PCR, and TCRdb kept only the in-frame ones, dropping some. The table has approximately 100,000 clones, roughly 95% seen once. The source of this sequence is a human donor in good health. V is TRBV19 and J is TRBJ1-1; D unresolved. Sequencing was performed on T cells isolated from PBMCs. CDR3 amino acids: CARREGLNTEAFF. CDR3 nucleotides: TGTGCCAGAAGGGAGGGATTGAACACTGAAGCTTTCTTT.